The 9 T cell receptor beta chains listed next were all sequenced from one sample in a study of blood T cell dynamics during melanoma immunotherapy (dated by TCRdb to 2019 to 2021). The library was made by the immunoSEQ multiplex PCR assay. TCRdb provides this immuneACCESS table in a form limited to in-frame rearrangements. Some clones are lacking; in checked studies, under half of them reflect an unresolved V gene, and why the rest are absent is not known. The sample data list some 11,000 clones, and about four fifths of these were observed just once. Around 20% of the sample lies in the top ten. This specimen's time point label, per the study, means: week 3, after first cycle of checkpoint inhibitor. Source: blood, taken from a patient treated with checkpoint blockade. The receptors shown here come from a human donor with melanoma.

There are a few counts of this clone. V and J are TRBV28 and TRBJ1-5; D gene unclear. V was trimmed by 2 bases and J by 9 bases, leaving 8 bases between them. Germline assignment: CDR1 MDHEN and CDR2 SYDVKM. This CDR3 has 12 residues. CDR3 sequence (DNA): TGTGCCAGCAGTTTAAGGCCACGGCCCCAGCATTTT. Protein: CASSLRPRPQHF.

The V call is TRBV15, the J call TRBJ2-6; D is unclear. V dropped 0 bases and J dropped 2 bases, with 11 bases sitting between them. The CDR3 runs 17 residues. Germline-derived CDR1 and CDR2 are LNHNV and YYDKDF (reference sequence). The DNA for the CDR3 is TGTGCCACCAGCAGAGATGCTGGTGCCACTGGGGCCAACGTCCTGACTTTC. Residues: CATSRDAGATGANVLTF. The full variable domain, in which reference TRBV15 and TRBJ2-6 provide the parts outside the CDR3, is DAMVIQNPRYQVTQFGKPVTLSCSQTLNHNVMYWYQQKSSQAPKLLFHYYDKDFNNEADTPDNFQSRRPNTSFCFLDIRSPGLGDTAMYLCATSRDAGATGANVLTFGAGSRLTVL.

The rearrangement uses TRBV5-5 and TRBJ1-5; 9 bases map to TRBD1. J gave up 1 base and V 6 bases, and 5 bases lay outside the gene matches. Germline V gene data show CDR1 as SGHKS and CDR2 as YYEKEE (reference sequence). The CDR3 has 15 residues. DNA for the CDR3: TGTGCCAGCAACACAGGGGGCATGAGCAATCAGCCCCAGCATTTT. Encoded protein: CASNTGGMSNQPQHF.

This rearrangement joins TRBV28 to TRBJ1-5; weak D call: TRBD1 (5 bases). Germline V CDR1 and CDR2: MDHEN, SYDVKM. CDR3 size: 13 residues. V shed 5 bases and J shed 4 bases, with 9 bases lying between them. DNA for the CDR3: TGTGCCAGCAGTACCGGGGCTAATCAGCCCCAGCATTTT. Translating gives CASSTGANQPQHF.

The CDR3 DNA sequence: TGTGCCAGTAGTTCCAGCCCCGGTGGGGAGACCCAGTACTTC. Its protein product is CASSSSPGGETQYF. The V gene is TRBV19, the J gene TRBJ2-5; D is uncertain. V shed 5 bases and J shed 5 bases, with 15 bases lying between them. CDR1 and CDR2 (germline): LNHDA, SQIVND (reference sequence). The CDR3 runs 14 residues.

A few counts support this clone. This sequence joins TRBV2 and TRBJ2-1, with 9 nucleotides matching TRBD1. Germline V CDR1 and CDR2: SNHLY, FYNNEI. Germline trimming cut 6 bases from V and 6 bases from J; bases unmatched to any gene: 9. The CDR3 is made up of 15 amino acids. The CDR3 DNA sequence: TGTGCCAGCAGCTACCCGGGACAGGGTGTCAATGAGCAGTTCTTC. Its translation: CASSYPGQGVNEQFF.

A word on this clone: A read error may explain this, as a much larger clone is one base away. The chain's CDR3 is CASSQDRGYEQYV. In DNA form, the CDR3 reads TGTGCCAGCAGCCAAGACCGAGGTTACGAGCAGTACGTC. The chain links TRBV4-2 to TRBJ2-7; D is unclear. Germline V gene data show CDR1 as LGHNA and CDR2 as YNFKEQ. The CDR3 is 13 amino acids. The V end lost 0 bases, the J end lost 4 bases, and 7 bases lay between the germline ends.

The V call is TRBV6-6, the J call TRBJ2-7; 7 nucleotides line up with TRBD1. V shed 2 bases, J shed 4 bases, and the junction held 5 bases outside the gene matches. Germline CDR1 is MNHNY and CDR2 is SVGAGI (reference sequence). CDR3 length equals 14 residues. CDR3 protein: CASSYKTGEYEQYF. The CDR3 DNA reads TGTGCCAGCAGTTACAAAACAGGGGAGTACGAGCAGTACTTC.

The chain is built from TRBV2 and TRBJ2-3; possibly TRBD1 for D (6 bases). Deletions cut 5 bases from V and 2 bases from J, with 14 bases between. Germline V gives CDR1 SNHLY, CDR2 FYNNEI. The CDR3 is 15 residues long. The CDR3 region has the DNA TGTGCCAGCAGTTACCAGGGGAGCCCCACAGATACGCAGTATTTT. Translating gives CASSYQGSPTDTQYF.